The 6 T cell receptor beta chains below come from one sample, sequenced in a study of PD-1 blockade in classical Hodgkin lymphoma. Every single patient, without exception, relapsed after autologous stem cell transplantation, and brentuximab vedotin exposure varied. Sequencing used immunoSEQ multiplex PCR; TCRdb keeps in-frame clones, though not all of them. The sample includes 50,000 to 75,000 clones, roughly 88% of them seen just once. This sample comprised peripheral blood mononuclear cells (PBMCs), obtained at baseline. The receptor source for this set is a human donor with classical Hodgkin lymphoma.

CDR3 amino acids: CASSQGWGTSNEQYF. CDR3 DNA sequence: TGTGCCAGCAGCCAGGGGTGGGGGACTAGCAACGAGCAGTACTTC. V and J are TRBV13 and TRBJ2-7, with 9 bases that match TRBD2. The CDR3 length is 15 residues. Unmatched junction bases numbered 10, after V lost 5 bases and J lost 5 bases. CDR1 and CDR2 from the germline V gene are PRHDT and FYEKMQ (reference sequence).

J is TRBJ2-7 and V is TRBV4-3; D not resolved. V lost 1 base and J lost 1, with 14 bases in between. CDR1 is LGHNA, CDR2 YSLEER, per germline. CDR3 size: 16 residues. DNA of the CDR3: TGCGCCAGCAGCCAAGGAGCCCCGATCACATCCTACGAGCAGTACTTC. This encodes CASSQGAPITSYEQYF.

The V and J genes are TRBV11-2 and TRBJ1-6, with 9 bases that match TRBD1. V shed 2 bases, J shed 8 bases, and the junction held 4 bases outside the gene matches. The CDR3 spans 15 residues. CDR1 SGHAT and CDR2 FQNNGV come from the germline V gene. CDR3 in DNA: TGTGCCAGCAGCTTAAGTGGGACAGGGCATTCACCCCTCCACTTT. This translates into CASSLSGTGHSPLHF.

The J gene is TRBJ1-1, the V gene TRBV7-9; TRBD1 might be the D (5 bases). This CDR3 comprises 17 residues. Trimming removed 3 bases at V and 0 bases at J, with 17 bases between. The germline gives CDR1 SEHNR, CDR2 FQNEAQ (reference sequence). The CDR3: CASSFRPGGSLNTEAFF. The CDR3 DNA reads TGTGCCAGCAGCTTTAGGCCGGGGGGGAGCTTGAACACTGAAGCTTTCTTT.

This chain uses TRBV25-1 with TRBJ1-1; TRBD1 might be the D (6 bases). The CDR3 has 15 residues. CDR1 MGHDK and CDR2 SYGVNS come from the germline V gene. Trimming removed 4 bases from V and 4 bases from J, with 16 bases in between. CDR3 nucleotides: TGTGCCAGCAGTGGCCGACAGGCACGGGGCACTGAAGCTTTCTTT. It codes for CASSGRQARGTEAFF.

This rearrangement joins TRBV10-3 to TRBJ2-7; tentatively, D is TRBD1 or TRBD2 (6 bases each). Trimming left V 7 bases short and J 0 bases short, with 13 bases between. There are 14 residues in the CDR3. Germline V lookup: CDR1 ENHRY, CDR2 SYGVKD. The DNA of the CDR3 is TGTGCCATCACGGAGGGGGTCTTCTCCTACGAGCAGTACTTC. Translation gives CAITEGVFSYEQYF.